The 27 T cell receptor beta chains in this list originate from one sample, sequenced in a study of control samples from healthy donors and cancer patients. This table comes from immunoSEQ multiplex PCR, and its TCRdb copy is limited to in-frame clones, with some not included. The table lists 130,000 or so clones, around 90% of them singletons. The sequencing sample was made of blood. These receptor sequences come from a man between 18 and 29 years old in good health.

The genes are TRBV28 and TRBJ1-2; 7 bases match TRBD1. This CDR3 contains 14 residues. With 6 bases clipped from V and 4 bases from J, the junction kept 8 bases outside the gene matches. The germline V gene has CDR1 MDHEN and CDR2 SYDVKM. DNA for the CDR3: TGTGCCAGCAGCGACAGGGATAGAGGCTATGGCTACACCTTC. Its translation is CASSDRDRGYGYTF.

The chain couples TRBV6-4 to TRBJ2-3; 15 nucleotides align to TRBD2. Germline assignment: CDR1 MRHNA and CDR2 SNTAGT. The CDR3 has 16 amino acids. V dropped 8 bases and J dropped 6; count of bases not matched to a gene: 9. The CDR3 spells CASGTSGGTVWDTQYF. In nucleotides, the CDR3 is TGTGCCAGCGGGACTAGCGGGGGGACGGTTTGGGATACGCAGTATTTT.

The rearrangement links TRBV6-6 to TRBJ2-5; TRBD1 is a possible D gene (5 bases). There are 14 residues in the CDR3. Per germline, CDR1 MNHNY and CDR2 SVGAGI (reference sequence). V was clipped by 0 bases and J by 7 bases, with 12 bases between them. The CDR3 nucleotides are TGTGCCAGCAGTTACTCGTGGCTAAGGGGGACCCAGTACTTC. This translates into CASSYSWLRGTQYF.

The rearrangement links TRBV7-9 to TRBJ1-2; D uncertain. The length of the CDR3 is 14 residues. Between the trimmed V and J ends, which lost 5 bases and 4 bases, there was a span of 14 bases. CDR1 is SEHNR and CDR2 is FQNEAQ in the germline V gene (reference sequence). The CDR3 region has the DNA TGTGCCAGCAGCCCCCCGGGGTACGCCTATGGCTACACCTTC. Encoded protein: CASSPPGYAYGYTF. Supplemented by reference TRBV7-9 and TRBJ1-2, the full variable domain reads DTGVSQNPRHKITKRGQNVTFRCDPISEHNRLYWYRQTLGQGPEFLTYFQNEAQLEKSRLLSDRFSAERPKGSFSTLEIQRTEQGDSAMYLCASSPPGYAYGYTFGSGTRLTVV.

The chain carries TRBV11-3 and TRBJ2-1, with D possibly matching TRBD2 (6 bases). Trimming left V 3 bases short and J 8 bases short, with 14 bases between. Germline assignment: CDR1 SGHNT and CDR2 YENEEA. This CDR3 spans 14 amino acids. The CDR3: CASSFGLAKDEQFF. CDR3 sequence (DNA): TGTGCCAGCAGCTTTGGGCTAGCGAAGGATGAGCAGTTCTTC.

The chain combines TRBV5-4 with TRBJ2-3; 8 nucleotides match TRBD1. J gave up 0 bases and V 4 bases, and 7 bases lay outside the gene matches. Germline lookup yields CDR1 SGHNT and CDR2 YYREEE (reference sequence). The CDR3 loop spans 16 amino acids. CDR3 in DNA: TGTGCCAGCAGCCCCGGACAGGGCATTAGCACAGATACGCAGTATTTT. Amino acids: CASSPGQGISTDTQYF.

The chain has TRBV7-9 and TRBJ2-1, with 7 bases matching TRBD1. Germline loops: CDR1 SEHNR, CDR2 FQNEAQ (reference sequence). The CDR3 runs to 17 residues. V was clipped by 2 bases and J by 9 bases; unmatched bases: 16. The CDR3 region is CASSLTGDSGLRGEQFF. The CDR3 DNA sequence: TGTGCCAGCAGCTTAACAGGGGACAGCGGCCTAAGAGGTGAGCAGTTCTTC.

J is TRBJ2-7 and V is TRBV7-2; D perhaps matches TRBD1 (6 bases). With 5 bases removed from V and 3 bases from J, the gap between germline ends came to 17 bases. This CDR3 has 15 amino acids. CDR1 and CDR2 from the germline V gene are SGHTA and FQGNSA. The CDR3 here is CASSPPGRGLYEQYF. DNA of the CDR3: TGTGCCAGCAGCCCGCCCGGCAGGGGCCTCTACGAGCAGTACTTC.

This chain links TRBV6-5 with TRBJ2-7; D might be TRBD1 (5 bases). Looked up from germline, CDR1 is MNHEY and CDR2 is SVGAGI. The CDR3 is made up of 16 amino acids. With 2 bases removed from V and 5 bases from J, the gap between germline ends came to 19 bases. The CDR3 protein is CASSYGLRGNPHEQYF. The DNA of the CDR3 is TGTGCCAGCAGTTACGGGCTTAGGGGAAATCCCCACGAGCAGTACTTC.

This rearrangement joins TRBV19 to TRBJ1-5, with no clear D. Germline CDR1 reads LNHDA; CDR2 reads SQIVND (reference sequence). The CDR3 has 13 residues. V was pared by 4 bases and J by 2 bases, with 6 bases between. The DNA for the CDR3 is TGTGCCAGTAGTACGGGCCGCAATCAGCCCCAGCATTTT. Its protein is CASSTGRNQPQHF. Full variable domain (outside the CDR3, taken from reference TRBV19 and TRBJ1-5): DGGITQSPKYLFRKEGQNVTLSCEQNLNHDAMYWYRQDPGQGLRLIYYSQIVNDFQKGDIAEGYSVSREKKESFPLTVTSAQKNPTAFYLCASSTGRNQPQHFGDGTRLSIL.

The chain links TRBV2 to TRBJ2-7, with a weak D call TRBD2 (5 bases). V gave up 7 bases and J gave up 2 bases, with 12 bases separating them. Germline V gene sequence: CDR1 SNHLY, CDR2 FYNNEI. CDR3 length equals 13 residues. The CDR3 DNA is TGTGCCAGCATGGAGACTATTACCTACGAGCAGTACTTC. It yields the protein CASMETITYEQYF.

The chain couples TRBV28 to TRBJ1-1; D perhaps matches TRBD1 (5 bases). The ends were cut back, 2 bases at V and 3 bases at J, with 16 bases in the middle. CDR1 is MDHEN, CDR2 SYDVKM, per germline. The CDR3 contains 16 residues. The CDR3 loop is CASSLPPGAGDTEAFF. DNA for the CDR3: TGTGCCAGCAGTTTACCCCCCGGCGCGGGGGACACTGAAGCTTTCTTT.

The table lists this clone with a few counts. The genes are TRBV10-3 and TRBJ2-7, with TRBD2 identical over 8 bases. The CDR3 consists of 13 residues. The germline V gene has CDR1 ENHRY and CDR2 SYGVKD. The trim removed 11 bases at V and 3 bases at J, leaving 9 bases unmatched. In nucleotides, the CDR3 is TGTGCCGTCTATAGCGGGGCTAACTACGAGCAGTACTTC. This gives the protein CAVYSGANYEQYF.

The V and J genes are TRBV30 and TRBJ2-5; 14 positions match TRBD2. Germline-derived CDR1 and CDR2 are GTSNPN and SVGIG (reference sequence). The V gene end was trimmed by 0 bases and the J gene end by 11 bases; junction bases not matched to a gene: 5. CDR3 length: 14 residues. The CDR3 DNA sequence: TGTGCCTGGAGTGTAGGGACTAGCGGGGGCCGACAGTACTTC. Translating gives CAWSVGTSGGRQYF. Drawing the rest from reference TRBV30 and TRBJ2-5, the complete variable domain is SQTIHQWPATLVQPVGSPLSLECTVEGTSNPNLYWYRQAAGRGLQLLFYSVGIGQISSEVPQNLSASRPQDRQFILSSKKLLLSDSGFYLCAWSVGTSGGRQYFGPGTRLLVL.

This clone was observed a handful of times. The chain combines TRBV6-5 with TRBJ2-7, with D uncertain. Germline V gene sequence: CDR1 MNHEY, CDR2 SVGAGI. Between the trimmed V and J ends, which lost 11 bases and 7 bases, there was a span of 12 bases. The CDR3 totals 10 residues. The CDR3 coding sequence is TGTGCCGGTGTCCCTAGGGAGCAGTACTTC. Translating gives CAGVPREQYF.

V gene TRBV6-5 combines with J gene TRBJ2-1; the match to TRBD1 covers 7 bases. The CDR3 contains 13 residues. Germline values: CDR1 MNHEY, CDR2 SVGAGI. The J segment lost 6 bases and the V segment lost 4 bases, leaving 3 bases of the junction unmatched. CDR3 DNA: TGTGCCAGCAGTTGGGACAGTTTCAATGAGCAGTTCTTC. It specifies CASSWDSFNEQFF.

This chain links TRBV12-2 with TRBJ2-2; the table's D call, TRBD1, was not checked against the DNA. TRBV12-2 is labeled a pseudogene. The CDR3 totals 13 residues. The CDR3 loop is CASRLRGREELFF. The CDR3 region has the DNA TGTGCAAGTCGCCTAAGGGGGAGAGAGGAGCTGTTTTTT.

This clone has only one observation. V usage is TRBV5-1 and J usage is TRBJ2-7; D is unclear. CDR1 and CDR2 (germline): SGHRS, YFSETQ. Trimming left V 0 bases short and J 2 bases short, with 12 bases between. The CDR3 is made up of 15 amino acids. The CDR3 bases are TGCGCCAGCAGCTTGGATCTATCCGGAACCTACGAGCAGTACTTC. This translates into CASSLDLSGTYEQYF.

This sequence joins TRBV28 and TRBJ2-3; D uncertain. The CDR3 contains 12 residues. Trimming removed 6 bases at V and 0 bases at J, with 4 bases between. The germline V gene has CDR1 MDHEN and CDR2 SYDVKM. Written as DNA, the CDR3 is TGTGCCAGCAGCCAGAGCACAGATACGCAGTATTTT. The encoded protein is CASSQSTDTQYF.

This clone was recorded only once. The chain is built from TRBV5-6 and TRBJ1-2, with D possibly TRBD1 on 6 matching bases. Looked up from germline, CDR1 is SGHDT and CDR2 is YYEEEE. V was pared by 4 bases and J by 8 bases, with 24 bases between. CDR3 length: 16 amino acids. The CDR3 coding sequence is TGTGCCAGCAGCCCCGGCCTGGACAGTCTAGGTTGGGGCTACACCTTC. Amino acids: CASSPGLDSLGWGYTF.

The V and J genes are TRBV25-1 and TRBJ2-7, with 9 bases lining up with TRBD1. V dropped 2 bases and J dropped 3; count of bases not matched to a gene: 2. CDR1 and CDR2 (germline): MGHDK, SYGVNS. The CDR3 contains 14 residues. The CDR3 coding sequence is TGTGCCAGCAGTGAAATGGACAGGGGCTACGAGCAGTACTTC. As protein: CASSEMDRGYEQYF.

The chain couples TRBV5-1 to TRBJ1-2; D is undetermined. The germline V gene has CDR1 SGHRS and CDR2 YFSETQ. There are 14 residues in the CDR3. The V end was cut by 3 bases, the J end by 2 bases, with 11 bases between. The CDR3 region is CASSSTVTNYGYTF. CDR3 bases: TGCGCCAGCAGCTCAACAGTAACCAACTATGGCTACACCTTC.

This clone was counted a single time. This rearrangement joins TRBV6-5 to TRBJ2-2, with a weak D call TRBD2 (7 bases). The CDR3 runs to 16 residues. The V end lost 2 bases, the J end lost 3 bases, and 13 bases lay between the germline ends. Per the germline V gene, CDR1 is MNHEY and CDR2 is SVGAGI. The CDR3 DNA reads as TGTGCCAGCAGTTACGCGGGGGCGCTGTACACCGGGGAGCTGTTTTTT. Residues: CASSYAGALYTGELFF.

This chain connects TRBV7-3 to TRBJ2-2; 14 positions match TRBD2. With 5 bases clipped from V and 7 bases from J, the junction kept 9 bases outside the gene matches. The CDR3 loop spans 17 amino acids. Germline CDR1 SGHTA, CDR2 FQGTGA. The DNA of the CDR3 is TGTGCCAGCAGCCCCACGACTAGCGGGGGGGTTAGCGGGGAGCTGTTTTTT. Protein sequence: CASSPTTSGGVSGELFF.

The chain recombines TRBV7-6 with TRBJ2-7, with no clear D. Trimming took off 1 base at V and 1 base at J, with 8 bases between the two ends. This CDR3 region has 14 residues. Per the germline V gene, CDR1 is SGHVS and CDR2 is FNYEAQ. The CDR3 DNA reads as TGTGCCAGCAGCTTAGTAGGTGGATCCTACGAGCAGTACTTC. Translated: CASSLVGGSYEQYF. Full variable domain (missing parts from reference TRBV7-6 and TRBJ2-7): GAGVSQSPRYKVTKRGQDVALRCDPISGHVSLYWYRQALGQGPEFLTYFNYEAQQDKSGLPNDRFSAERPEGSISTLTIQRTEQRDSAMYRCASSLVGGSYEQYFGPGTRLTVT.

As concerns this clone: Other DNA sequences in this specimen translate into the identical CDR3. The chain links TRBV5-1 to TRBJ2-5, with 10 bases fitting TRBD2. The CDR3 is made up of 15 amino acids. Germline assignment: CDR1 SGHRS and CDR2 YFSETQ. V dropped 4 bases and J dropped 5; count of bases not matched to a gene: 8. In DNA form, the CDR3 reads TGCGCCAGCAGCCCCCAGCGGGGGGGCGTCGAGACCCAGTACTTC. It translates to CASSPQRGGVETQYF.

The V call is TRBV27, the J call TRBJ1-5; D may be TRBD1 (5 bases). Germline V gene sequence: CDR1 MNHEY, CDR2 SMNVEV (reference sequence). V was clipped by 3 bases and J by 5 bases, with 8 bases between them. The length of the CDR3 is 13 residues. The chain's CDR3 is CASSFGGYQPQHF. CDR3 in DNA: TGTGCCAGCAGTTTCGGGGGTTATCAGCCCCAGCATTTT.